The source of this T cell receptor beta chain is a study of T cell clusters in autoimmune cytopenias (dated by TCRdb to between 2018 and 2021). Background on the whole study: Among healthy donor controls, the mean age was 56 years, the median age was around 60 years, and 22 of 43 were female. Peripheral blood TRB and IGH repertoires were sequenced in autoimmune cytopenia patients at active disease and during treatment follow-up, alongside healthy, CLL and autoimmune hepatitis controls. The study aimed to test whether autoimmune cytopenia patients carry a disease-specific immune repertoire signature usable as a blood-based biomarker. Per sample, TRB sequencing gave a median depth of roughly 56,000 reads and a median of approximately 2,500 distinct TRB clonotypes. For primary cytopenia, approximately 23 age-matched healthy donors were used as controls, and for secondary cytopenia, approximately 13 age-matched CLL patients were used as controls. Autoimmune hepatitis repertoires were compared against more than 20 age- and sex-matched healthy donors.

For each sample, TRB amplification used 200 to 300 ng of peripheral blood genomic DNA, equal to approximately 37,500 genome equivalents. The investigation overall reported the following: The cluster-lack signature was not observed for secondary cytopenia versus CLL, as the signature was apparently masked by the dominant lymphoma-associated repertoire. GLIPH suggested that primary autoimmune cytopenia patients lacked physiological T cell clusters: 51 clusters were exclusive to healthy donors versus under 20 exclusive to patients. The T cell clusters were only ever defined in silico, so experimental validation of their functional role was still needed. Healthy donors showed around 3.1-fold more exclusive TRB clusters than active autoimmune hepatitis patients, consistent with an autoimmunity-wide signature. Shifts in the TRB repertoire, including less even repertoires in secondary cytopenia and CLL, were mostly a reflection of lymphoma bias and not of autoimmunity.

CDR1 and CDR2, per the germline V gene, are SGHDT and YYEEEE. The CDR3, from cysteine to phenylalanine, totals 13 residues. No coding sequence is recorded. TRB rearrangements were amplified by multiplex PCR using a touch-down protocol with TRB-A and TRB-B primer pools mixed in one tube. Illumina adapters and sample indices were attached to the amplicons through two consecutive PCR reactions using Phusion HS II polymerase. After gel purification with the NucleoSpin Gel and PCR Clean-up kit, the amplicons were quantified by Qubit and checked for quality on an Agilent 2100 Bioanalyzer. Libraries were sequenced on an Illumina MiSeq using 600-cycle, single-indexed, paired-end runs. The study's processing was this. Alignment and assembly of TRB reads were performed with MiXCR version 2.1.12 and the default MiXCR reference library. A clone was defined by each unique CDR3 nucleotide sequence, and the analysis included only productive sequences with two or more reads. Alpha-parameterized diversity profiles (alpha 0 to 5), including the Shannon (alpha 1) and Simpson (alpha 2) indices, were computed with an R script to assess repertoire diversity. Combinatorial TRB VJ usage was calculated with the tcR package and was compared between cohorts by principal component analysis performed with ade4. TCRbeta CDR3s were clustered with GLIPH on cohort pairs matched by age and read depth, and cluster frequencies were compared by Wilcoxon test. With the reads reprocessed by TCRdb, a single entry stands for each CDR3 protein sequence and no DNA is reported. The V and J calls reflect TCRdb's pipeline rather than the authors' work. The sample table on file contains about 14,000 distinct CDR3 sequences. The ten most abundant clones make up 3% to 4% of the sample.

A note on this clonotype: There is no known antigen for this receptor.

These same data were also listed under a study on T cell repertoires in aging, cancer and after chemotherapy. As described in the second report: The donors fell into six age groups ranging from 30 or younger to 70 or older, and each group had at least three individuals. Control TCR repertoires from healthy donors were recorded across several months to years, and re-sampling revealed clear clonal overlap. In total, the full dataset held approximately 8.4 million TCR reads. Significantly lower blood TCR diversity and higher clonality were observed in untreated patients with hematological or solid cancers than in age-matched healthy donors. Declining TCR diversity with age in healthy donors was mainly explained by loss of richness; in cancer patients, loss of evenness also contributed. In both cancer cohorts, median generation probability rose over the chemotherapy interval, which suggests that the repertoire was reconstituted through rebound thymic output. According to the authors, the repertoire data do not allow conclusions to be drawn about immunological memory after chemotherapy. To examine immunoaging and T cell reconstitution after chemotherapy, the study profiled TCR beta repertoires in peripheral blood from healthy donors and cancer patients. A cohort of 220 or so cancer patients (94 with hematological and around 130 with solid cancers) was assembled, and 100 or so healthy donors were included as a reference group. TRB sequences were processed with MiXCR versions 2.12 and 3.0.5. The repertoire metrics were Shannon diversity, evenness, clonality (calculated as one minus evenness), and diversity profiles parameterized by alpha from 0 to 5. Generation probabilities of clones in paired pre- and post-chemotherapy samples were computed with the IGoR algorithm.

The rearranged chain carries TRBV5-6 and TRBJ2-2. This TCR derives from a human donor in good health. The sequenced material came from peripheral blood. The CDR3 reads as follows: CASSSGDSGELFF. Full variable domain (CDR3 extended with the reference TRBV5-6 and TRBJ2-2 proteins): DAGVTQSPTHLIKTRGQQVTLRCSPKSGHDTVSWYQQALGQGPQFIFQYYEEEERQRGNFPDRFSGHQFPNYSSELNVNALLLGDSALYLCASSSGDSGELFFGEGSRLTVL.